What follows are 29 T cell receptor beta chains derived from one specimen sequenced in a study of blood T cells in healthy people across ages. Sample-barcoded 5' priming and a J-beta primer mix drove a second PCR of about 6 to 12 cycles. MiXCR, run by TCRdb on the 5' RACE reads, gives a single entry per CDR3 protein. The sample lists over 300,000 distinct CDR3 sequences, about half occurring once. The sample taken for sequencing was blood. The receptors derive from a man in his fifties or sixties in good health.

The chain employs TRBV14 and TRBJ1-2; TRBD1 agrees at 9 bases. Per the germline V gene, CDR1 is SGHDN and CDR2 is FVKESK. This CDR3 contains 13 residues. The V gene end was trimmed by 4 bases and the J gene end by 8 bases; junction bases not matched to a gene: 5. CDR3 region: CASSPNRGHGYTF. The CDR3 DNA reads as TGTGCCAGCAGCCCGAACAGGGGGCACGGCTACACCTTC.

Of note for this clonotype: One end of the junction does not line up with germline, which may come from a read error. This chain joins TRBV13 and TRBJ2-4; TRBD1 is a possible D gene (6 bases). The germline CDR1 and CDR2 sequences are PRHDT and FYEKMQ (reference sequence). This CDR3 is 17 amino acids long. CDR3 nucleotides: TGTGCCAGCAGCGGACAGCCATTCAGAGGAGCCGAAAACATTCAGTACTTC. This translates into CASSGQPFRGAENIQYF.

In its sample, this clonotype was seen many times. J is TRBJ2-7 and V is TRBV7-2; 8 bases are shared with TRBD2. The V gene's germline CDR1 is SGHTA and CDR2 FQGNSA. Trimming at V came to 0 bases and at J to 0 bases, leaving 7 bases not matched to a gene. The CDR3 has 17 amino acids. The CDR3 loop is CASSLATSGARSYEQYF. CDR3 DNA sequence: TGTGCCAGCAGCTTAGCTACTAGCGGAGCCCGCTCCTACGAGCAGTACTTC.

The chain links TRBV20-1 to TRBJ1-2; no reliable D call. Trimming took off 3 bases at V and 3 bases at J, with 5 bases between the two ends. The CDR3 has 11 amino acids. From germline, CDR1 is DFQATT and CDR2 SNEGSKA (reference sequence). The DNA for the CDR3 is TGCAGTGCTAGCGGCCACTATGGCTACACCTTC. Translated: CSASGHYGYTF.

This rearrangement joins TRBV9 to TRBJ2-5; 8 nucleotides agree with TRBD2. V dropped 0 bases and J dropped 11; count of bases not matched to a gene: 15. This CDR3 is built from 16 residues. Looked up from germline, CDR1 is SGDLS and CDR2 is YYNGEE. Here the CDR3 reads CASSVGSSGSLYEQYF. CDR3 nucleotide sequence: TGTGCCAGCAGCGTAGGATCAAGCGGGAGTCTCTATGAGCAGTACTTC.

This clonotype was detected many times. The chain is built from TRBV7-2 and TRBJ1-6; TRBD1 matches 7 bases. The trim removed 3 bases at V and 6 bases at J, leaving 2 bases unmatched. The length of the CDR3 is 14 residues. Germline lookup yields CDR1 SGHTA and CDR2 FQGNSA. The CDR3 spells CASSLGQFNSPLHF. The CDR3, as DNA: TGTGCCAGCAGCTTGGGACAGTTTAATTCACCCCTCCACTTT.

The J gene is TRBJ2-6, the V gene TRBV29-1; no clear D. The germline gives CDR1 SQVTM, CDR2 ANQGSEA. There are 17 residues in the CDR3. V lost 1 base, J lost 0 bases, and 13 bases lay in between. The CDR3, as DNA: TGCAGCGTTGAAGTTTGGCGAGTAAACTCTGGGGCCAACGTCCTGACTTTC. It translates to CSVEVWRVNSGANVLTF.

The chain joins TRBV7-6 to TRBJ2-7, with 16 bases lining up with TRBD2. Germline values: CDR1 SGHVS, CDR2 FNYEAQ. The junction had 15 bases not matched to a gene; V was cut back by 5 bases and J by 2 bases. The CDR3 totals 20 residues. CDR3 nucleotides: TGTGCCAGCAGCCCGGGACTAGCGGGAGGGCCAGGACGAAAAACCTACGAGCAGTACTTC. This gives the protein CASSPGLAGGPGRKTYEQYF.

The chain couples TRBV5-1 to TRBJ1-1, with TRBD1 as a possible D gene (6 bases). Germline loops: CDR1 SGHRS, CDR2 YFSETQ. The CDR3 is made up of 15 amino acids. Trimming shortened V by 4 bases and J by 0 bases, and 13 bases separated the two germline ends. The DNA for the CDR3 is TGCGCCAGCAGCCAACAGGGAGGGATGAACACTGAAGCTTTCTTT. Translated, it gives CASSQQGGMNTEAFF.

As concerns this clonotype: A much more abundant neighbour one base away suggests this may be a read error. The chain uses TRBV20-1 and TRBJ2-1; 9 positions agree with TRBD1. This CDR3 spans 15 amino acids. Per the germline V gene, CDR1 is DFQATT and CDR2 is SNEGSKA (reference sequence). V lost 0 bases to trimming and J lost 13 bases; unmatched junction nucleotides: 13. The CDR3 bases are TGCAGTGCTAGAGACCGGGGACAGGGAGCGAAGACCCAGTTCTTC. Translation: CSARDRGQGAKTQFF.

The chain couples TRBV18 to TRBJ2-4; maybe TRBD2 (5 bases). Germline CDR1 is KGHSH and CDR2 is LQKENI. The CDR3 consists of 15 residues. V lost 6 bases to trimming and J lost 0 bases, with 12 bases between them. The CDR3 DNA is TGTGCCAGCTCTCGGACCCGGGGAGCCAAAAACATTCAGTACTTC. Translation: CASSRTRGAKNIQYF.

This clonotype turned up a few times. The gene calls are TRBV7-9 and TRBJ2-4; TRBD1 matches at 7 bases. V shed 0 bases, J shed 6 bases, and the junction held 5 bases outside the gene matches. Per the germline V gene, CDR1 is SEHNR and CDR2 is FQNEAQ (reference sequence). The CDR3 has 15 amino acids. Here the CDR3 DNA reads TGTGCCAGCAGCTTAGCGAGGGGACAGAGAAACATTCAGTACTTC. Residues: CASSLARGQRNIQYF.

This chain uses TRBV12-3 or TRBV12-4 with TRBJ2-5; 7 bases agree with TRBD2. The end of the DNA fits TRBJ2-7 better, so the J call may be wrong. CDR3 size: 15 residues. As DNA, the CDR3 is TGTGCCAGCAGTTCGCGCGGGGGTGGCCGATACGAGCAGTACTTC. This encodes CASSSRGGGRYEQYF.

The rearrangement links TRBV20-1 to TRBJ1-2, with 7 bases identical to TRBD1. The V gene end was trimmed by 3 bases and the J gene end by 2 bases; junction bases not matched to a gene: 6. CDR3 length: 14 residues. The germline gives CDR1 DFQATT, CDR2 SNEGSKA (reference sequence). CDR3: CSASGTALNYGYTF. CDR3 bases: TGCAGTGCTAGTGGGACAGCCCTAAACTATGGCTACACCTTC.

V is TRBV12-3 or TRBV12-4 and J is TRBJ2-1, with TRBD2 matching 13 bases. The CDR3 is 15 residues long. V trimming: 3 bases; J trimming: 6 bases; junction bases outside the gene matches: 2. The CDR3 DNA follows: TGTGCCAGCAGTTTCGGGACTAGCGGGGCCAATGAGCAGTTCTTC. Translation: CASSFGTSGANEQFF.

J is TRBJ1-4 and V is TRBV5-1; the D gene is possibly TRBD1 (6 bases). CDR3 length: 15 amino acids. V was trimmed by 3 bases and J by 12 bases, leaving 21 bases between them. CDR1 and CDR2 from the germline V gene are SGHRS and YFSETQ. CDR3 DNA: TGCGCCAGCAGCTCCCTGACAGGAAAACCGCGTGAACTGTTTTTT. Amino acid sequence: CASSSLTGKPRELFF.

CDR3 DNA sequence: TGCGCCAGCAGCTCCGGCGGGGGGTACGTCGCAAACATTCAGTACTTC. Its translation is CASSSGGGYVANIQYF. This chain connects TRBV5-1 to TRBJ2-4, with 8 positions matching TRBD2. This CDR3 spans 16 amino acids. V lost 3 bases to trimming and J lost 6 bases; unmatched junction nucleotides: 11. CDR1 and CDR2 from the germline V gene are SGHRS and YFSETQ.

This clonotype was seen a single time. The chain uses TRBV29-1 and TRBJ1-2; D is undetermined. Germline V gene sequence: CDR1 SQVTM, CDR2 ANQGSEA. This CDR3 is 14 amino acids long. V shed 1 base and J shed 7 bases, with 16 bases lying between them. The CDR3 coding sequence is TGCAGCGTTGAAGGCATAGGTAACTCTCCTGGCTACACCTTC. It specifies CSVEGIGNSPGYTF.

The chain uses TRBV4-3 and TRBJ1-4, with D uncertain. The germline V gene has CDR1 LGHNA and CDR2 YSLEER. This CDR3 region has 15 residues. Trimming took 4 bases from V and 5 from J, leaving 14 bases between them. Written as DNA, the CDR3 is TGCGCCAGCAGCCCGACCGTTGTCATCAATGAAAAACTGTTTTTT. Translating gives CASSPTVVINEKLFF.

The V and J genes are TRBV6-5 and TRBJ2-4, with 7 bases identical to TRBD2. V trimming: 2 bases; J trimming: 3 bases; junction bases outside the gene matches: 4. The length of the CDR3 is 15 residues. Germline V lookup: CDR1 MNHEY, CDR2 SVGAGI. CDR3 sequence (DNA): TGTGCCAGCAGTTACGGGGGGGAGAGCAAAAACATTCAGTACTTC. Its translation: CASSYGGESKNIQYF.

The chain combines TRBV20-1 with TRBJ2-7, with TRBD1 identical over 9 bases. J lost 7 bases, V lost 7 bases, and 14 bases had no gene match. Germline V gene data show CDR1 as DFQATT and CDR2 as SNEGSKA (reference sequence). The CDR3 totals 14 residues. CDR3 sequence reads: CSVRGDRGRYEQYF. The CDR3 DNA follows: TGCAGTGTTAGGGGAGACAGGGGGAGGTATGAGCAGTACTTC.

This chain connects TRBV6-1 to TRBJ1-2; D is uncertain. In germline, CDR1 is MNHNS, CDR2 SASEGT. This CDR3 has 16 amino acids. V was cut by 4 bases and J by 0 bases, with 15 bases left in between. The CDR3 is CASSVRTAAPNYGYTF. The CDR3 DNA follows: TGTGCCAGCAGTGTACGGACTGCCGCCCCTAACTATGGCTACACCTTC.

The genes are TRBV5-1 and TRBJ1-4; D gene unclear. The CDR3 sequence is 17 residues long. V was pared by 7 bases and J by 1 base, with 20 bases between. Germline V gene data show CDR1 as SGHRS and CDR2 as YFSETQ. The CDR3 DNA reads TGCGCCAGCGGGAGGAGTGGTTTTGGCCTAACTAATGAAAAACTGTTTTTT. Protein: CASGRSGFGLTNEKLFF.

This clonotype was seen a handful of times. The chain couples TRBV6-2 or TRBV6-3 to TRBJ2-5; D gene ambiguous. V lost 2 bases and J 0 bases, leaving 10 bases between the germline ends. Germline values: CDR1 MNHEY, CDR2 SVGEGT. The CDR3 is 15 amino acids. CDR3 amino acids: CASSYPDLYQETQYF. CDR3 in DNA: TGTGCCAGCAGTTACCCAGATCTATACCAAGAGACCCAGTACTTC.

In this sample, this clonotype turned up a few times. V and J are TRBV29-1 and TRBJ2-7; tentatively, D is TRBD1 (5 bases). CDR3 size: 11 residues. Germline V gene data show CDR1 as SQVTM and CDR2 as ANQGSEA. Trimming removed 4 bases at V and 3 bases at J, with 7 bases between. The CDR3 DNA follows: TGCAGCGTTGGAACAGGCTACGAGCAGTACTTC. Protein: CSVGTGYEQYF.

As to this clonotype: The junction does not match germline at one end; this may be a read error. The rearrangement joins TRBV20-1 to TRBJ2-5; D may be TRBD1 (6 bases). CDR3 length equals 14 residues. Germline-derived CDR1 and CDR2 are DFQATT and SNEGSKA (reference sequence). CDR3 sequence reads: CCASQGTLRETQYF. The CDR3 DNA sequence: TGCTGTGCTAGTCAGGGGACGTTAAGAGAGACACAGTACTTC.

This clonotype was seen a handful of times. The chain couples TRBV5-1 to TRBJ2-3, with TRBD2 identical over 7 bases. Looked up from germline, CDR1 is SGHRS and CDR2 is YFSETQ. Germline trimming cut 3 bases from V and 1 base from J; bases unmatched to any gene: 8. The length of the CDR3 is 16 residues. The CDR3 region has the DNA TGCGCCAGCAGCTCCAGAGCGGGGCCCCGCACAGATACGCAGTATTTT. It yields the protein CASSSRAGPRTDTQYF.

The genes are TRBV15 and TRBJ2-1; the D call may be TRBD1 or TRBD2 (6 bases each). V lost 2 bases to trimming and J lost 2 bases, with 10 bases between them. Germline assignment: CDR1 LNHNV and CDR2 YYDKDF (reference sequence). The CDR3 is 15 amino acids. DNA of the CDR3: TGTGCCACCAGCAGAATGAGGGGGGCCTACAATGAGCAGTTCTTC. It yields the protein CATSRMRGAYNEQFF.

The chain couples TRBV15 to TRBJ2-1; the match to TRBD2 covers 8 bases. The DNA end favors TRBJ2-7, so the J call may be wrong. This CDR3 region has 16 residues. Germline CDR1 is LNHNV and CDR2 is YYDKDF (reference sequence). The CDR3 here is CATSREGLGSYNEQYF. CDR3 bases: TGTGCCACCAGCAGAGAGGGACTAGGCTCCTACAATGAGCAGTACTTC.